The present T cell receptor beta chain was sequenced within a study of blood T cell repertoires in COVID-19 (dated by TCRdb to about 2020). Turning to the overall study: Samples from collaborators originated in the United States, Italy and Spain and spanned both the acute and convalescent phases of COVID-19. Sample metadata almost always included a de-identified subject ID, COVID-19 status, age in years and sex. Subjects who had been exposed to COVID-19, were actively infected with it, or had recovered from it provided the deeply sampled blood TCRbeta repertoires that made up the dataset. The material from the prospective study consisted of cDNA or gDNA derived from T cells, B-cell-depleted T cells, or PBMCs. Where available, HLA class I and class II types were taken from metadata supplied by the sample provider and were not determined by assay-based typing. The samples were drawn from two sources: the first 160 participants of the ongoing ImmuneRACE study, and 950 to 1,500 subjects contributed by 6 global collaborators. The repertoires were made available in a free public database intended to serve as a resource for research on the immune response to SARS-CoV-2. What the study reported, not specific to this receptor: The amount of clinical and demographic metadata varied by source and participant and was provided uncurated.

Per the germline V gene, SGHTA is the CDR1 and FQGTGA is the CDR2. Deletion took 5 bases off V and 4 bases off J, with a span of 11 bases between the germline ends. The cysteine opens and the phenylalanine closes a CDR3 of 13 amino acids. Of the read, only the CDR3 DNA is kept; its 39 bases are in frame from base 1. One collaborating source in Seattle enrolled patients while the patients were actively infected and followed the patients over time throughout the course of disease. Each collaborating institution followed its own protocols to collect whole blood in K2EDTA tubes. Collaborator samples were shipped for TCRbeta analysis as frozen whole blood, isolated PBMCs, or DNA extracted from either sample type. As for this clone: Its cognate antigen has yet to be identified. No much larger clone is present one base from it, and per-base qualities are unavailable.

The immunoSEQ Assay, a bias-controlled multiplex PCR, was used to amplify TCRbeta CDR3 regions from genomic DNA. The study's processing was this. The number of nucleated cells in each sample was estimated from the amplification of reference gene primers within the assay. Sequence reads were collapsed and filtered to measure the absolute abundance of every unique TCRbeta CDR3 rearrangement. Productive Simpson clonality was computed per sample as the square root of Simpson's diversity index over productive rearrangements. Drawn from immuneACCESS, this table holds only the in-frame rearrangements with V and J called that TCRdb kept. Clones are partly lost; checked studies trace under half to an unresolved V gene and leave the rest unexplained. V, J and clone size reflect that table, while D and trimming were determined from the DNA. The sample table contains about 230,000 clones; only one count was recorded for 81% of them. The ten top clones hold 6.5% to 9.5% of the sample.

The sequenced material came from peripheral blood. This receptor was identified in a woman older than 75 with COVID-19, enrolled during active disease. Recombination joined TRBV7-3 with TRBJ2-5; possibly the D gene is TRBD1, per 5 matching bases. The CDR3 corresponds to CASSASGIETQYF. The sequenced DNA: TGTGCCAGCAGCGCGTCAGGGATAGAGACCCAGTACTTC.